This TCR beta chain was sequenced in a study of monozygotic twins with inflammatory bowel disease. TCRdb reanalyzed the 5' RACE reads and collapses them to one entry per CDR3 protein, without DNA. The sample table includes approximately 85,000 distinct CDR3 sequences. This receptor was taken from a human donor with ulcerative colitis or Crohn's disease, or a healthy co-twin of an affected twin (not recorded which). The sample was blood.

This CDR3 is CASSTGPDYGYTF. V usage is TRBV12-3 or TRBV12-4 and J usage is TRBJ1-2; the TCRdb D gene call, TRBD1, has no DNA to confirm it. The CDR3 is 13 amino acids.